What follows describes a single T cell receptor (beta chain). What it recognizes is unknown. The length of the CDR3 is 15 residues. The germline V gene encodes CDR1 SGHAT and CDR2 FQNNGV. The V gene end was trimmed by 5 bases and the J gene end by 8 bases; junction bases not matched to a gene: 11. These data originate in a study of shared clonotypes between healthy human individuals. For the study at large: The study enrolled a couple of women and a few men aged 18 to 49. CD4 naive cells filled three plates per donor, CD4 memory three, CD8 naive two and CD8 memory one. Overall study results and limits: For naive CD4 cells, roughly 5% of clonotypes were shared across a few donors.

Per sorted-subset replicate PCR, input was 150 to 250 ng DNA, representing about 29,000 T cell genomes. Sequencing used immunoSEQ multiplex PCR; TCRdb keeps in-frame clones, though not all of them. The profile shows around 550,000 clones, approximately 95% of them singletons. Naive CD8 cells were CD45RO-negative, positively selected for CCR7, excluding terminally differentiated effector memory CD45RA+ cells. Material for sequencing was naive CD8+ T cells sorted from blood. The sequence was obtained from a woman aged 25-40 years in good health. This rearrangement joins TRBV11-2 to TRBJ2-3, with 9 bases that match TRBD1. CDR3 nucleotides: TGTGCCAGCAGCACCAAGGACAGGGGCGACGCTACGCAGTATTTT. It codes for CASSTKDRGDATQYF.